These 13 T cell receptor beta chains originate from one sample sequenced in a study of T cell repertoires in cytomegalovirus infection. TCRdb reprocessed the reads via MiXCR and lists one record per CDR3 protein. The repertoire has fewer than 1,000,000 distinct CDR3 sequences, roughly 30% of them found once; the top ten carry around an eighth. Antigens for these TCRs are unknown. The starting material was cultured CD8+ T cells from PBMCs, obtained from culture after CMV antigen stimulation. Receptors originate from a human donor in good health (CMV status not recorded). Some clones in this sample may be carry-over from other donors' samples.

This clonotype was seen only a few times. This sequence joins TRBV6-2 or TRBV6-3 and TRBJ1-5; tentative D call: TRBD1 (6 bases). V lost 2 bases, J lost 5 bases, and 16 bases lay in between. Germline CDR1 is MNHEY and CDR2 is SVGEGT. This CDR3 is 16 amino acids long. The CDR3 reads CASSYPEGVSDQPQHF. The CDR3 DNA is TGTGCCAGCAGTTACCCAGAGGGGGTTTCGGATCAGCCCCAGCATTTT.

The chain is built from TRBV27 and TRBJ1-2; 8 nucleotides line up with TRBD1. V was pared by 6 bases and J by 8 bases, with 17 bases of the junction left unmatched. The CDR3 contains 16 residues. Germline CDR1 is MNHEY and CDR2 is SMNVEV (reference sequence). The CDR3 DNA sequence: TGTGCCAGCAGCTACAGCCCCCGGGACAGGTTGCGCGGCTACACCTTC. Translation gives CASSYSPRDRLRGYTF.

This clonotype has just a few counts. V and J are TRBV20-1 and TRBJ2-1; 10 bases match TRBD2. V lost 1 base and J lost 7; bases outside the gene matches: 4. CDR3 size: 14 residues. Per the germline V gene, CDR1 is DFQATT and CDR2 is SNEGSKA (reference sequence). CDR3 bases: TGCAGTGCTAGAGGGGCTAGCGGGGGAAATGAGCAGTTCTTC. The encoded protein is CSARGASGGNEQFF.

Only a few counts were recorded for this clonotype. The CDR3 bases are TGTGCCAGCAGGGCAGAAAGCTATGGCTACACCTTC. It translates to CASRAESYGYTF. The chain recombines TRBV6-1 with TRBJ1-2; D gene uncertain. The CDR3 totals 12 residues. Per germline, CDR1 MNHNS and CDR2 SASEGT. The V end lost 6 bases, the J end lost 4 bases, and 9 bases lay between the germline ends.

Worth noting for this clonotype: The junction and the germline gene differ at one end; a read error may be behind it. The chain employs TRBV27 and TRBJ2-2; D remains unclear. CDR1 MNHEY and CDR2 SMNVEV come from the germline V gene (reference sequence). The CDR3 extends over 12 amino acids. CDR3 nucleotide sequence: TGTGCCAGCAGTACATACACTGGGGAGCTGTTTTTT. Protein sequence: CASSTYTGELFF.

The genes are TRBV5-6 and TRBJ2-7, with 7 bases aligning to TRBD2. Trimming cost V 0 bases and J 0 bases; bases outside gene matches: 9. Germline assignment: CDR1 SGHDT and CDR2 YYEEEE. This CDR3 comprises 17 residues. The CDR3 DNA follows: TGTGCCAGCAGCTTGGGTTGGGAGGGAAGGGCCTCCTACGAGCAGTACTTC. Amino acid sequence: CASSLGWEGRASYEQYF.

In this sample, this clonotype turned up many times. This chain connects TRBV11-1 to TRBJ2-2; 8 bases map to TRBD1. CDR3 length: 16 amino acids. The V and J ends lost 3 bases and 4 bases, in that order; junction bases with no gene match: 7. Germline CDR1 SGHAT, CDR2 FQDESV (reference sequence). CDR3 nucleotide sequence: TGTGCCAGCAGCTTGAAAGGACAGGGACGCACCGGGGAGCTGTTTTTT. This translates into CASSLKGQGRTGELFF.

The genes are TRBV15 and TRBJ2-2; D not certain. Germline assignment: CDR1 LNHNV and CDR2 YYDKDF (reference sequence). V lost 0 bases and J 5 bases, leaving 13 bases between the germline ends. CDR3 length: 16 residues. CDR3 sequence: CATSRDLLGLTGELFF. DNA of the CDR3: TGTGCCACCAGCAGAGATCTACTGGGCCTGACCGGGGAGCTGTTTTTT.

This clonotype was detected only a few times. The J gene is TRBJ2-5, the V gene TRBV5-6; perhaps TRBD1 as D (6 bases). The germline CDR1 and CDR2 sequences are SGHDT and YYEEEE. The CDR3 runs 14 residues. Trimming stripped 0 bases from V and 3 bases from J, with 9 bases between. The CDR3, as DNA: TGTGCCAGCAGCTTGGAGACAGGAAAAGAGACCCAGTACTTC. Translated: CASSLETGKETQYF.

This clonotype was recorded at least ten times. CDR3 in amino acids: CASRGRVLQETQYF. Written as DNA, the CDR3 is TGTGCCAGCAGGGGAAGGGTACTACAAGAGACCCAGTACTTC. The chain employs TRBV6-1 and TRBJ2-5, with no clear D. Germline V gene lookup returns CDR1 MNHNS and CDR2 SASEGT. V dropped 6 bases and J dropped 2 bases, with 13 bases sitting between them. This CDR3 has 14 residues.

This clonotype was seen a few times. The J gene is TRBJ2-1, the V gene TRBV4-1; D remains unclear. CDR1 is MGHRA, CDR2 YSYEKL, per germline. This CDR3 is 14 amino acids long. Trimming removed 4 bases from V and 5 bases from J, with 12 bases in between. CDR3 DNA sequence: TGCGCCAGCAGCCTGACCGGCGAGGACAATGAGCAGTTCTTC. Its protein product is CASSLTGEDNEQFF.

This clonotype was observed a handful of times. The V gene is TRBV2, the J gene TRBJ1-3, with D hard to call. This CDR3 is built from 14 residues. V was shortened by 8 bases and J by 2 bases, with 13 bases between the two germline ends. In germline, CDR1 is SNHLY, CDR2 FYNNEI. The CDR3 sequence is CASPEARTGNTIYF. In DNA form, the CDR3 reads TGTGCCAGCCCCGAGGCGAGGACTGGAAACACCATATATTTT.

The V and J genes are TRBV2 and TRBJ2-3, with a possible D match to TRBD2 (5 bases). Germline lookup yields CDR1 SNHLY and CDR2 FYNNEI. V gave up 10 bases and J gave up 1 base, with 9 bases separating them. This CDR3 is built from 12 residues. This chain's CDR3 is CATPGGTDTQYF. CDR3 in DNA: TGTGCCACCCCCGGGGGCACAGATACGCAGTATTTT. Filled out from reference TRBV2 and TRBJ2-3, the complete variable domain reads EPEVTQTPSHQVTQMGQEVILRCVPISNHLYFYWYRQILGQKVEFLVSFYNNEISEKSEIFDDQFSVERPDGSNFTLKIRSTKLEDSAMYFCATPGGTDTQYFGPGTRLTVL.